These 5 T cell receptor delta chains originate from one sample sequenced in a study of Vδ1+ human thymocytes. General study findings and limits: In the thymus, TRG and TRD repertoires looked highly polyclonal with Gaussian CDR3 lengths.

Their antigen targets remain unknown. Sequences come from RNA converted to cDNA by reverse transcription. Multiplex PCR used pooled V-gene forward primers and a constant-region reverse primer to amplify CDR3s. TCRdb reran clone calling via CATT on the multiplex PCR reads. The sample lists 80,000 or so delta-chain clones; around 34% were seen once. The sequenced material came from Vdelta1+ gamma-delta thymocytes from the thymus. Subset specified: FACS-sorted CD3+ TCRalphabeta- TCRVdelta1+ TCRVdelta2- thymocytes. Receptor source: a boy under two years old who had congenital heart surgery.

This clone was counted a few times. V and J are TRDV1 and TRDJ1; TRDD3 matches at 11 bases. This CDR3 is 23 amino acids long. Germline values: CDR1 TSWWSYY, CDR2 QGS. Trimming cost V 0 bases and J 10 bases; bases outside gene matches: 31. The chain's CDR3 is CALGELKNPWGIPHDLHYLRLIF. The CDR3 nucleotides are TGTGCTCTTGGGGAACTGAAGAATCCCTGGGGGATACCACACGACCTCCACTACTTAAGACTCATCTTT.

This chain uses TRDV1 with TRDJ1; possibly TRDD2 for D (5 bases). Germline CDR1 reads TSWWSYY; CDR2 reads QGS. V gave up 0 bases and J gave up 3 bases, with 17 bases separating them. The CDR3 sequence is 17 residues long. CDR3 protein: CALGELSLPGPADKLIF. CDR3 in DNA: TGTGCTCTTGGGGAACTGTCCCTACCAGGCCCGGCCGATAAACTCATCTTT.

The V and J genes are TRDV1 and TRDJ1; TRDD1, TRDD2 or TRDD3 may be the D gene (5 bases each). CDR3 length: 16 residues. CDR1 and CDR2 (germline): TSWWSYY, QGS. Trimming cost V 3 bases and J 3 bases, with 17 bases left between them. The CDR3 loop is CALGDRNSLGSDKLIF. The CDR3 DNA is TGTGCTCTTGGGGACCGAAATTCCTTGGGGTCCGATAAACTCATCTTT.

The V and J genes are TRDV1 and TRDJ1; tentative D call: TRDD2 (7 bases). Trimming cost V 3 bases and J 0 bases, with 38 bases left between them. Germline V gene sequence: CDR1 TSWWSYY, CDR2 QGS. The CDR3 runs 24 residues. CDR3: CALGDPLPFLRAAGEPPYTDKLIF. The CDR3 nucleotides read TGTGCTCTTGGGGATCCCCTTCCTTTCCTACGGGCCGCGGGGGAACCCCCGTACACCGATAAACTCATCTTT.

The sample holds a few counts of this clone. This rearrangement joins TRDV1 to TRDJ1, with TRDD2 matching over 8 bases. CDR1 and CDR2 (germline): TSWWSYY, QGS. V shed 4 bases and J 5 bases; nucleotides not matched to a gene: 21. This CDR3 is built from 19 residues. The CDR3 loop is CALGVRPSYSLGPEDKLIF. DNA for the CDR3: TGTGCTCTTGGGGTCAGGCCTTCCTATTCGCTGGGGCCCGAAGATAAACTCATCTTT.